These 14 T cell receptor beta chains were all obtained from the same sample, sequenced in a study of blood T cell repertoires in COVID-19 (dated by TCRdb to about 2020). Library preparation employed the immunoSEQ multiplex PCR assay. TCRdb obtained this table from immuneACCESS and retained in-frame rearrangements with V and J assigned. These tables miss some clones; where compared with another copy, unresolved V genes account for less than half of the shortfall, and the remainder is unexplained. In all, the sample holds 90,000 or so clones, and 85% of those were seen once. 3.8% of the sample goes to the ten largest clones. The sample consisted of peripheral blood. These TCRs come from a man in his sixties with acute or convalescent COVID-19.

This sequence joins TRBV4-1 and TRBJ2-7; TRBD2 agrees at 12 bases. The CDR3 runs 16 residues. The germline gives CDR1 MGHRA, CDR2 YSYEKL. Unmatched junction bases numbered 6, after V lost 3 bases and J lost 3 bases. The CDR3 sequence: CASSQGLAGSFYEQYF. The CDR3 bases are TGCGCCAGCAGCCAGGGACTAGCGGGTTCGTTCTACGAGCAGTACTTC.

The CDR3 nucleotides read TGTGCCAGTAGTTTGCGGAGGGGGCGAGCTGAAGCTTTCTTT. This translates into CASSLRRGRAEAFF. This chain connects TRBV19 to TRBJ1-1; TRBD1 matches at 7 bases. V shed 5 bases and J 6 bases; nucleotides not matched to a gene: 9. The CDR3 runs 14 residues. Germline CDR1 reads LNHDA; CDR2 reads SQIVND (reference sequence).

J is TRBJ2-7 and V is TRBV5-4, with a possible D match to TRBD1 (5 bases). CDR3 size: 13 residues. With 4 bases removed from V and 3 bases from J, the gap between germline ends came to 11 bases. CDR1 SGHNT and CDR2 YYREEE come from the germline V gene (reference sequence). The CDR3 bases are TGTGCCAGCAGCCCAGGACAAATCTACGAGCAGTACTTC. Amino acids: CASSPGQIYEQYF.

This clone was detected a few times. The genes are TRBV5-1 and TRBJ2-3, with D perhaps TRBD1 (5 bases). V was clipped by 2 bases and J by 4 bases, with 17 bases between them. The CDR3 is made up of 16 amino acids. Germline V gene lookup returns CDR1 SGHRS and CDR2 YFSETQ. The CDR3 nucleotides read TGCGCCAGCAGCTTACCTAGTCCTGGGGCGTCAGATACGCAGTATTTT. Translation gives CASSLPSPGASDTQYF. Using reference TRBV5-1 and TRBJ2-3 for the parts outside the CDR3, the full variable domain is KAGVTQTPRYLIKTRGQQVTLSCSPISGHRSVSWYQQTPGQGLQFLFEYFSETQRNKGNFPGRFSGRQFSNSRSEMNVSTLELGDSALYLCASSLPSPGASDTQYFGPGTRLTVL.

The chain employs TRBV10-1 and TRBJ2-2; weak D call: TRBD1 (6 bases). This CDR3 spans 16 amino acids. CDR1 is WNHNN and CDR2 is SYGVQD in the germline V gene (reference sequence). The germline V and J ends were trimmed by 3 bases and 3 bases, with 14 bases remaining between them. The CDR3 DNA reads TGCGCCAGCAGTGACCAAAACAGGGTCCACACCGGGGAGCTGTTTTTT. It codes for CASSDQNRVHTGELFF.

The V gene is TRBV30, the J gene TRBJ2-2; 7 nucleotides match TRBD1. This CDR3 is 15 amino acids long. V lost 2 bases to trimming and J lost 6 bases; unmatched junction nucleotides: 9. Germline CDR1 is GTSNPN and CDR2 is SVGIG (reference sequence). The DNA of the CDR3 is TGTGCCTGGAGTCAAACAACAGACAGGGCCGGGGAGCTGTTTTTT. It codes for CAWSQTTDRAGELFF.

This chain links TRBV18 with TRBJ1-1; 8 bases map to TRBD1. The CDR3 contains 11 residues. Germline CDR1 is KGHSH and CDR2 is LQKENI. The V and J ends lost 2 bases and 11 bases, in that order; junction bases with no gene match: 1. CDR3 residues: CASSPWDRAFF. In DNA, the CDR3 is TGTGCCAGCTCACCATGGGACAGGGCTTTCTTT.

This rearrangement joins TRBV6-5 to TRBJ2-1, with 8 bases matching TRBD2. This CDR3 has 15 amino acids. The V gene's germline CDR1 is MNHEY and CDR2 SVGAGI. Losses at the gene ends were 5 bases for V and 9 bases for J; bases not matched to a gene: 12. CDR3 amino acids: CASSTASGSWSEQFF. As DNA, the CDR3 is TGTGCCAGCAGTACTGCCAGCGGGAGCTGGAGTGAGCAGTTCTTC.

V usage is TRBV2 and J usage is TRBJ2-3; weak D call: TRBD2 (7 bases). Trimming removed 7 bases from V and 14 bases from J, with 22 bases in between. This CDR3 region has 13 residues. CDR1 and CDR2 (germline): SNHLY, FYNNEI. CDR3 in DNA: TGTGCCAGCAATATCGGGGGGCGGCCGGTTCGGTATTTT. Translated: CASNIGGRPVRYF.

The J gene is TRBJ2-5, the V gene TRBV7-2; 7 bases are a match to TRBD1. Germline V gene data show CDR1 as SGHTA and CDR2 as FQGNSA. The V and J ends lost 5 bases and 5 bases, in that order; junction bases with no gene match: 11. This CDR3 region has 15 residues. Written as DNA, the CDR3 is TGTGCCAGCAGCCCCCTGACAGGGTCAGGGGAGACCCAGTACTTC. Its translation is CASSPLTGSGETQYF. The variable domain in full, with the rest retrieved from reference TRBV7-2 and TRBJ2-5, is GAGVSQSPSNKVTEKGKDVELRCDPISGHTALYWYRQSLGQGLEFLIYFQGNSAPDKSGLPSDRFSAERTGGSVSTLTIQRTQQEDSAVYLCASSPLTGSGETQYFGPGTRLLVL.

The V and J genes are TRBV15 and TRBJ2-1, with D possibly matching TRBD2 (7 bases). The ends were cut back, 6 bases at V and 9 bases at J, with 18 bases in the middle. This CDR3 comprises 14 residues. CDR1 LNHNV and CDR2 YYDKDF come from the germline V gene (reference sequence). CDR3 region: CATRWGGGGGEQFF. The DNA of the CDR3 is TGTGCCACCAGGTGGGGGGGCGGGGGCGGTGAGCAGTTCTTC.

This clone was detected only a few times. The chain uses TRBV23-1 and TRBJ1-6, with D maybe TRBD1 (6 bases). TRBV23-1 belongs to the ORF category, with a function that is uncertain. V lost 7 bases and J lost 4, with 14 bases in between. The CDR3 sequence is 15 residues long. CDR3 protein: CASTQTGDYNSPLHF. CDR3 in DNA: TGCGCCAGCACCCAGACAGGTGATTATAATTCACCCCTCCACTTT.

This clone was detected a few times. The chain links TRBV11-2 to TRBJ1-3; D is undetermined. Per the germline V gene, CDR1 is SGHAT and CDR2 is FQNNGV. This CDR3 region has 14 residues. Between the trimmed V and J ends, which lost 5 bases and 0 bases, there was a span of 8 bases. Here the CDR3 reads CASSPRLSGNTIYF. CDR3 DNA: TGTGCCAGCAGCCCCAGGCTCTCTGGAAACACCATATATTTT.

J is TRBJ2-2 and V is TRBV6-2 or TRBV6-3; 10 nucleotides align to TRBD1. Germline assignment: CDR1 MNHEY and CDR2 SVGEGT. The CDR3 covers 15 residues. V trimming: 4 bases; J trimming: 4 bases; junction bases outside the gene matches: 3. The CDR3 is CASSFDRGRTGELFF. CDR3 coding DNA: TGTGCCAGCAGTTTCGACAGGGGGCGCACCGGGGAGCTGTTTTTT.